The 24 T cell receptor beta chains given below trace back to one sample, sequenced in a study of blood T cells in healthy people across ages. With a J-beta primer mix and a sample-barcoded 5' primer, a second PCR ran about 7 to 12 cycles. TCRdb redid the calling of the 5' RACE reads with MiXCR, one entry per CDR3 protein. The table lists some 1.5 million distinct CDR3 sequences, about 30% of them singletons. Material: blood. The receptors here all came from a woman in her thirties in good health.

This clonotype was found a few times. The CDR3 here is CASKSGPDTQYF. CDR3 in DNA: TGTGCCAGCAAGTCGGGTCCAGATACGCAGTATTTT. This chain joins TRBV6-6 and TRBJ2-3; D remains unclear. CDR1 and CDR2 (germline): MNHNY, SVGAGI (reference sequence). The CDR3 consists of 12 residues. Trimming stripped 7 bases from V and 4 bases from J, with 9 bases between.

The gene calls are TRBV6-6 and TRBJ1-2; 11 nucleotides align to TRBD1. This CDR3 contains 17 residues. Germline CDR1 is MNHNY and CDR2 is SVGAGI (reference sequence). J was trimmed by 3 bases and V by 0 bases; bases with no gene match: 6. CDR3 region: CASSYSWTGGADYGYTF. DNA for the CDR3: TGTGCCAGCAGTTACTCGTGGACAGGGGGCGCTGACTATGGCTACACCTTC.

V is TRBV11-2 and J is TRBJ2-5; the D gene could be TRBD1 or TRBD2 (5 bases each). From germline, CDR1 is SGHAT and CDR2 FQNNGV. V was shortened by 4 bases and J by 5 bases, with 11 bases between the two germline ends. CDR3 length: 13 amino acids. CDR3 sequence: CASSWDPAETQYF. DNA for the CDR3: TGTGCCAGCAGCTGGGACCCCGCGGAGACCCAGTACTTC.

The V call is TRBV19, the J call TRBJ2-7; 8 bases agree with TRBD1. This CDR3 is 16 amino acids long. Trimming took 4 bases from V and 6 from J; bases not matched to a gene: 14. Germline V gives CDR1 LNHDA, CDR2 SQIVND (reference sequence). The CDR3 nucleotides are TGTGCCAGTAGTAACCCAGGGGGGACAGGCTTTGGCGAGCAGTACTTC. Protein sequence: CASSNPGGTGFGEQYF. Full variable domain (remainder filled in from reference TRBV19 and TRBJ2-7): DGGITQSPKYLFRKEGQNVTLSCEQNLNHDAMYWYRQDPGQGLRLIYYSQIVNDFQKGDIAEGYSVSREKKESFPLTVTSAQKNPTAFYLCASSNPGGTGFGEQYFGPGTRLTVT.

This clonotype came up a few times. The chain joins TRBV29-1 to TRBJ2-1; D is possibly TRBD1 or TRBD2 (5 bases each). V was trimmed by 1 base and J by 9 bases, leaving 19 bases between them. The CDR3 totals 15 residues. Germline V gives CDR1 SQVTM, CDR2 ANQGSEA. CDR3 loop: CSVEGLGSGSAEQFF. CDR3 nucleotide sequence: TGCAGCGTTGAAGGGCTCGGGTCAGGGAGTGCTGAGCAGTTCTTC.

This clonotype was recorded a few times. The chain has TRBV2 and TRBJ2-7; D is tentatively TRBD1 or TRBD2 (5 bases each). V lost 6 bases and J lost 3, with 15 bases in between. Germline CDR1 and CDR2: SNHLY and FYNNEI. This CDR3 has 14 residues. The CDR3 nucleotides read TGTGCCAGCAGACGGGACCGCTGGTACTACGAGCAGTACTTC. This codes for CASRRDRWYYEQYF.

Comments on this clonotype: A much larger clone is a single base away; this may be a read error. J is TRBJ2-1 and V is TRBV29-1, with 9 bases lining up with TRBD2. Germline V gene sequence: CDR1 SQVTM, CDR2 ANQGSEA. V shed 4 bases and J 0 bases; nucleotides not matched to a gene: 7. This CDR3 spans 16 amino acids. DNA of the CDR3: TGCAGCGTTGGAGGTAGCGGGGGCTCCTCCTACAATGAGCAGTTCTTC. Protein: CSVGGSGGSSYNEQFF.

This clonotype has more than one count but fewer than ten. J is TRBJ1-2 and V is TRBV25-1; 9 bases align to TRBD1. The length of the CDR3 is 14 residues. Germline trimming cut 5 bases from V and 8 bases from J; bases unmatched to any gene: 9. The germline V gene encodes CDR1 MGHDK and CDR2 SYGVNS. CDR3 nucleotides: TGTGCCAGCAGTTCGACCGGGACAGGGATAGGCTACACCTTC. Translating it yields CASSSTGTGIGYTF.

This clonotype was counted ten times or more. The chain joins TRBV4-1 to TRBJ2-4; TRBD1 agrees at 9 bases. Germline V gives CDR1 MGHRA, CDR2 YSYEKL. This CDR3 spans 19 amino acids. V lost 1 base to trimming and J lost 1 base; unmatched junction nucleotides: 11. DNA of the CDR3: TGCGCCAGCAGCCAAGCGCATGTGGGGACAGGGAATGCCAAAAACATTCAGTACTTC. It translates to CASSQAHVGTGNAKNIQYF.

The gene calls are TRBV5-1 and TRBJ2-1, with 7 bases that match TRBD2. Matching the DNA end better, TRBJ2-7 makes the J call doubtful. From germline, CDR1 is SGHRS and CDR2 YFSETQ. The length of the CDR3 is 15 residues. CDR3 protein: CASSPSGASYNEQYF. CDR3 sequence (DNA): TGCGCCAGCAGCCCGAGCGGGGCCTCCTACAATGAGCAGTACTTC.

This clonotype was seen only a few times. The V gene is TRBV28, the J gene TRBJ1-5; TRBD1 agrees at 8 bases. Trimming at V came to 4 bases and at J to 8 bases, leaving 7 bases not matched to a gene. CDR3 length: 14 residues. Germline V gene data show CDR1 as MDHEN and CDR2 as SYDVKM. The CDR3 bases are TGTGCCAGCAGTTCGACAGGGGCTCGCGAGCCCCAGCATTTT. This gives the protein CASSSTGAREPQHF.

This clonotype occurred a few times. The chain uses TRBV7-9 and TRBJ2-7, with D tentatively TRBD2 (5 bases). The CDR3 is made up of 12 amino acids. V was clipped by 1 base and J by 11 bases, with 12 bases between them. CDR1 is SEHNR, CDR2 FQNEAQ, per germline (reference sequence). This CDR3 is CASSLDGLGKYF. CDR3 nucleotides: TGTGCCAGCAGCTTAGATGGACTGGGGAAGTACTTC.

J is TRBJ2-3 and V is TRBV5-6, with TRBD1 identical over 12 bases. The junction had 7 bases not matched to a gene; V was cut back by 4 bases and J by 4 bases. In germline, CDR1 is SGHDT, CDR2 YYEEEE. The CDR3 spans 16 residues. CDR3 amino acids: CASSGGTGGAADTQYF. The CDR3 DNA is TGTGCCAGCAGCGGGGGGACAGGGGGCGCGGCAGATACGCAGTATTTT.

This chain connects TRBV20-1 to TRBJ2-3; D gene unclear. V was shortened by 5 bases and J by 2 bases, with 5 bases between the two germline ends. The CDR3 extends over 11 amino acids. Per the germline V gene, CDR1 is DFQATT and CDR2 is SNEGSKA (reference sequence). DNA for the CDR3: TGCAGTGCTCACCACACAGATACGCAGTATTTT. Amino acids: CSAHHTDTQYF.

The chain links TRBV6-5 to TRBJ1-2, with a possible D match to TRBD1 (6 bases). Trimming took off 6 bases at V and 4 bases at J, with 21 bases between the two ends. CDR1 MNHEY and CDR2 SVGAGI come from the germline V gene. CDR3 size: 16 residues. The CDR3, as DNA: TGTGCCAGCAGGAGGACGACAGGCCCGAGGGGCTATGGCTACACCTTC. Its translation: CASRRTTGPRGYGYTF.

The chain joins TRBV5-1 to TRBJ2-1, with 8 bases that match TRBD2. Germline V gives CDR1 SGHRS, CDR2 YFSETQ. Unmatched junction bases numbered 9, after V lost 2 bases and J lost 8 bases. The CDR3 consists of 15 residues. CDR3 DNA: TGCGCCAGCAGCTTTTTAGCGGGGCGGTGGGATGAGCAGTTCTTC. This sequence encodes CASSFLAGRWDEQFF.

This clonotype came up many times. This chain's CDR3 is CSAGSPSGSYEQYF. The CDR3 DNA sequence: TGCAGTGCTGGGAGTCCTAGCGGTTCTTACGAGCAGTACTTC. V usage is TRBV20-1 and J usage is TRBJ2-7; TRBD2 aligns across 7 bases. Germline V gene data show CDR1 as DFQATT and CDR2 as SNEGSKA (reference sequence). CDR3 length: 14 residues. J lost 4 bases, V lost 5 bases, and 11 bases had no gene match.

The rearrangement uses TRBV20-1 and TRBJ2-1; 8 bases agree with TRBD2. This CDR3 is built from 13 residues. Per germline, CDR1 DFQATT and CDR2 SNEGSKA (reference sequence). The ends lost 1 base at V and 7 bases at J; junction bases unmatched: 3. The CDR3 protein is CSARGGTRNEQFF. CDR3 coding DNA: TGCAGTGCTAGAGGCGGGACTAGGAATGAGCAGTTCTTC.

This clonotype turned up a few times. V is TRBV5-5 and J is TRBJ2-1; weak D call: TRBD2 (7 bases). The V gene's germline CDR1 is SGHKS and CDR2 YYEKEE (reference sequence). This CDR3 is 15 amino acids long. The ends were cut back, 9 bases at V and 4 bases at J, with 20 bases in the middle. CDR3 residues: CATNQGLAEYNEQFF. CDR3 nucleotides: TGTGCCACAAACCAGGGGCTAGCGGAGTACAATGAGCAGTTCTTC.

This clonotype has only a few counts. CDR3 sequence reads: CASSQEVASSYEQYF. CDR3 nucleotides: TGCGCCAGCAGCCAAGAGGTAGCCTCCTCCTACGAGCAGTACTTC. This chain connects TRBV4-3 to TRBJ2-7; D unclear. The V gene lost 0 bases and the J gene lost 0 bases, with 9 bases spanning the gap. This CDR3 has 15 amino acids. The germline V gene encodes CDR1 LGHNA and CDR2 YSLEER.

A remark on this clonotype: A much larger clone sits a single nucleotide away, making a read error possible. The chain carries TRBV28 and TRBJ2-7, with a possible D match to TRBD2 (5 bases). There are 12 residues in the CDR3. Trimming shortened V by 4 bases and J by 8 bases, and 12 bases separated the two germline ends. Germline CDR1 MDHEN, CDR2 SYDVKM. The CDR3 protein is CASSSGNSKQYF. The CDR3 coding sequence is TGTGCCAGCAGTTCGGGGAATTCCAAGCAGTACTTC.

At least ten counts were recorded for this clonotype. The rearrangement uses TRBV7-9 and TRBJ2-7; 11 bases map to TRBD2. This CDR3 has 15 amino acids. Germline V gives CDR1 SEHNR, CDR2 FQNEAQ (reference sequence). Germline trimming cut 5 bases from V and 4 bases from J; bases unmatched to any gene: 7. CDR3 nucleotide sequence: TGTGCCAGCAGCCCCCGAACTAGCGGGGGTTACGAGCAGTACTTC. Translated: CASSPRTSGGYEQYF. Combining the CDR3 with reference TRBV7-9 and TRBJ2-7 gives the whole variable domain DTGVSQNPRHKITKRGQNVTFRCDPISEHNRLYWYRQTLGQGPEFLTYFQNEAQLEKSRLLSDRFSAERPKGSFSTLEIQRTEQGDSAMYLCASSPRTSGGYEQYFGPGTRLTVT.

The CDR3 nucleotides read TGCGCCAGCAGCTCCGGGACTAGCGGAACAGAGACCCAGTACTTC. This gives the protein CASSSGTSGTETQYF. V is TRBV5-1 and J is TRBJ2-5, with TRBD2 matching 11 bases. Germline CDR1 SGHRS, CDR2 YFSETQ. V trimming: 3 bases; J trimming: 4 bases; junction bases outside the gene matches: 5. The CDR3 has 15 residues. Based on the CDR3 plus reference TRBV5-1 and TRBJ2-5, the full variable domain is KAGVTQTPRYLIKTRGQQVTLSCSPISGHRSVSWYQQTPGQGLQFLFEYFSETQRNKGNFPGRFSGRQFSNSRSEMNVSTLELGDSALYLCASSSGTSGTETQYFGPGTRLLVL.

This clonotype has ten or more counts. The rearrangement links TRBV29-1 to TRBJ2-1; TRBD1 matches at 8 bases. CDR1 is SQVTM, CDR2 ANQGSEA, per germline. This CDR3 has 15 residues. Unmatched junction bases numbered 5, after V lost 4 bases and J lost 0 bases. The chain's CDR3 is CSVANRGASYNEQFF. The CDR3 nucleotides read TGCAGCGTTGCCAACAGGGGGGCCTCCTACAATGAGCAGTTCTTC.